This TCR beta chain derives from a study of CD8 T cells in ankylosing spondylitis. Study observations and caveats: Made up of 7 to 9 highly homologous variants, a TCR beta motif appeared characteristic of ankylosing spondylitis blood.

TCRdb fed the 5' RACE reads into MiXCR, producing one record per CDR3 protein. Among over 450,000 distinct CDR3 sequences listed, 10% to 15% were seen once. The CDR3 is made up of 15 amino acids. Germline V gene data show CDR1 as SGHRS and CDR2 as YFSETQ. Deletions cut 5 bases from V and 3 bases from J, with 17 bases between. This clonotype was counted between two and nine times. Antigen: not known. The receptor was derived from a male donor with ankylosing spondylitis. The gene calls are TRBV5-1 and TRBJ1-1, with D possibly being TRBD1 (5 bases). Sequencing used blood, either unsorted or a sorted T cell fraction (not recorded which). In nucleotides, the CDR3 is TGCGCCAGCAGTAGTGGGGGAAGGGAAGACACTGAAGCTTTCTTT. It is translated as CASSSGGREDTEAFF.